The TCR beta chain described here comes from a study of response to subunit inactivated influenza vaccine. Using its own MiXCR run on the RT-PCR reads, TCRdb lists one record per CDR3 protein. The sample includes roughly 570,000 distinct CDR3 sequences, approximately 15% of them seen just once. The study's findings and limits: Researchers suggested that each seasonal influenza vaccination recruits few new T cells.

Notes on this clonotype: Its specificity is not known.

The V gene's germline CDR1 is SGHAT and CDR2 FQNNGV. Trimming left V 5 bases short and J 1 base short, with 12 bases between. CDR3 length: 14 amino acids. Sequences were derived from PBMCs from blood, sampled approximately 12 days after vaccination. This clonotype originated in a man aged 45-65 years who received an inactivated influenza vaccine. The chain links TRBV11-2 to TRBJ2-7, with a tentative D call TRBD2 (5 bases). CDR3 coding DNA: TGTGCCAGCAGCCTCCCGGGGTGGTCCTACGAGCAGTACTTC. Its translation: CASSLPGWSYEQYF.